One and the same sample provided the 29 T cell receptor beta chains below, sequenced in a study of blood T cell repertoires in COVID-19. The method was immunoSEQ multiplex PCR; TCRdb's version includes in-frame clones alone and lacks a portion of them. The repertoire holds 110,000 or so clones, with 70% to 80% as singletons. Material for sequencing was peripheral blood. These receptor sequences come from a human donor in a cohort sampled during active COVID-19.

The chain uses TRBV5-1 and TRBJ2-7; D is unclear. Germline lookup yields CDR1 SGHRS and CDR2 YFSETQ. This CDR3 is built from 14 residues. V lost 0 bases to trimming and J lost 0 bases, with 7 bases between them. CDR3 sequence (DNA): TGCGCCAGCAGCTTGGGACTCTACTCCTACGAGCAGTACTTC. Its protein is CASSLGLYSYEQYF.

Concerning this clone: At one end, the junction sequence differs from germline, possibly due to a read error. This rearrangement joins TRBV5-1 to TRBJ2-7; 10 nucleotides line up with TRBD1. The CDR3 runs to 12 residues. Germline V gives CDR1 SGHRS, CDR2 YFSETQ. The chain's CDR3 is CASSLAGTGATF. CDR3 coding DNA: TGCGCCAGCAGCTTGGCCGGGACAGGGGCCACCTTC.

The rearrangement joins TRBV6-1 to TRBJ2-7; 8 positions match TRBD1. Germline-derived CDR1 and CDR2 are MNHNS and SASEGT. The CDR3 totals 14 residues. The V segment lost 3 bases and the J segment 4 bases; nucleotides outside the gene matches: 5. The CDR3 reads CASSEGRGRYEQYF. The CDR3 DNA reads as TGTGCCAGCAGTGAGGGCAGGGGGCGTTACGAGCAGTACTTC.

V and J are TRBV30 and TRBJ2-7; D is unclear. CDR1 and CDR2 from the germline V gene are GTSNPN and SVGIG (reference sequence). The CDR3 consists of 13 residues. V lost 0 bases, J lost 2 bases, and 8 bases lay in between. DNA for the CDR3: TGTGCCTGGAGTGTACAAGAACCCTACGAGCAGTACTTC. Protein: CAWSVQEPYEQYF.

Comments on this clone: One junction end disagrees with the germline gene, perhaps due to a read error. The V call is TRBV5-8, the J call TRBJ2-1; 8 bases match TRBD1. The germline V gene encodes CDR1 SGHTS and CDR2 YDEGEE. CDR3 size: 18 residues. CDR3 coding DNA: TGTGCCAGCACCTTGGGTCCGCGACAGGGGAGCTCCTACAATGAGCAGTTCTTC. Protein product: CASTLGPRQGSSYNEQFF.

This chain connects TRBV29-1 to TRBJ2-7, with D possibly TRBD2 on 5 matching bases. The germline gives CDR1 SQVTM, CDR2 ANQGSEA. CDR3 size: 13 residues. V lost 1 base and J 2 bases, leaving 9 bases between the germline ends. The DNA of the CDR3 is TGCAGCGTTGAAGGGGGAGCGGCCTACGAGCAGTACTTC. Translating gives CSVEGGAAYEQYF.

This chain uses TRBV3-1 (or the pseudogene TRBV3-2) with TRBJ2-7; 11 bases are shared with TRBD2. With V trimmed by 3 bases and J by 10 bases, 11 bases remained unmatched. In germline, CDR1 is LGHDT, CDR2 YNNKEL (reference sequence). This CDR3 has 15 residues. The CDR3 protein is CASSQGRGLAGGQYF. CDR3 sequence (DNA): TGTGCCAGCAGCCAGGGAAGGGGCCTAGCGGGAGGCCAGTACTTC.

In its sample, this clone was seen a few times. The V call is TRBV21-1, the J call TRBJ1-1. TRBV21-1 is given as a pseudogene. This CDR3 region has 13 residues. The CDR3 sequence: CASSTGENTEAFF. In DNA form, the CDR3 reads TGTGCCAGCAGCACCGGGGAGAACACTGAAGCTTTCTTT.

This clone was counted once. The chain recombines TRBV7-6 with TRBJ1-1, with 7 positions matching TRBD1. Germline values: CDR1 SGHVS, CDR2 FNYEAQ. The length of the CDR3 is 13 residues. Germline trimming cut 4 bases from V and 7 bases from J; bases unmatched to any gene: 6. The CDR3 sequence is CASSSGTDNEAFF. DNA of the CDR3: TGTGCCAGCAGCTCCGGGACAGACAATGAAGCTTTCTTT.

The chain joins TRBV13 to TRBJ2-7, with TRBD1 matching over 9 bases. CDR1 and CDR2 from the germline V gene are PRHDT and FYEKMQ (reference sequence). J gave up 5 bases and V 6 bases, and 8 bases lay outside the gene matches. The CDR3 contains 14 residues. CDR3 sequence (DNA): TGTGCCAGCAGGTCGTGGGGACAGGGCCACGAGCAGTACTTC. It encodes CASRSWGQGHEQYF. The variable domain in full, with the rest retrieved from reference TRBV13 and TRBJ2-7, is AAGVIQSPRHLIKEKRETATLKCYPIPRHDTVYWYQQGPGQDPQFLISFYEKMQSDKGSIPDRFSAQQFSDYHSELNMSSLELGDSALYFCASRSWGQGHEQYFGPGTRLTVT.

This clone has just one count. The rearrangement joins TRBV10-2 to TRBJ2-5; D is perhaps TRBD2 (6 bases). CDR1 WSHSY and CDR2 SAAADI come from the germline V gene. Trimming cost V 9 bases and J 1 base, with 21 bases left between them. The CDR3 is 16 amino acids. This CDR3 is CARGTGVITGQETQYF. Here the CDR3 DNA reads TGCGCCAGGGGGACTGGGGTTATCACAGGCCAAGAGACCCAGTACTTC.

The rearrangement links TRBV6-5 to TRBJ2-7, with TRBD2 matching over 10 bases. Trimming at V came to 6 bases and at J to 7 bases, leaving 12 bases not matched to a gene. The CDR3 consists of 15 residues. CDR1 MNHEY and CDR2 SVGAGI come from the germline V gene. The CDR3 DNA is TGTGCCAGCAGATCGCGGACTAGCGGTTTGGGGGAGCAGTACTTC. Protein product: CASRSRTSGLGEQYF.

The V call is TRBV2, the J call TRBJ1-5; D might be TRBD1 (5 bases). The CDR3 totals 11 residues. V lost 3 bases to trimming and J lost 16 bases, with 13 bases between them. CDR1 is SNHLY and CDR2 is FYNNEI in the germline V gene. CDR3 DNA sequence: TGTGCCAGCAGTGAGGGGGGGGAAATACATTTT. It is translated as CASSEGGEIHF.

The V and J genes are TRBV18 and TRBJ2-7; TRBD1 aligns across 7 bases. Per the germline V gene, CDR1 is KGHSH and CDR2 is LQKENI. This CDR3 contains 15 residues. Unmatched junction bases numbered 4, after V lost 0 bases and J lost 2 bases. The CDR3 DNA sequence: TGTGCCAGCTCACCACCACAGGGGCCCGCCTACGAGCAGTACTTC. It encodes CASSPPQGPAYEQYF.

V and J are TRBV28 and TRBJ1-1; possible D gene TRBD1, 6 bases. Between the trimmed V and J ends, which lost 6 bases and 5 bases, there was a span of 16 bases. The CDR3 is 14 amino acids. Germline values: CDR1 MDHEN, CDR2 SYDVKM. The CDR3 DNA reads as TGTGCCAGCAGCTTTGGGGGGGCAGGGACTGAAGCTTTCTTT. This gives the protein CASSFGGAGTEAFF.

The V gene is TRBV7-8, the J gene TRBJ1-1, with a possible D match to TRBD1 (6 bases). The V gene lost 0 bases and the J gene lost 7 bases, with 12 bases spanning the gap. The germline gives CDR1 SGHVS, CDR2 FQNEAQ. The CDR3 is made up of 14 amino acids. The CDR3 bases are TGTGCCAGCAGCTTAGCGAGCCGGACAGATGAAGCTTTCTTT. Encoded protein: CASSLASRTDEAFF.

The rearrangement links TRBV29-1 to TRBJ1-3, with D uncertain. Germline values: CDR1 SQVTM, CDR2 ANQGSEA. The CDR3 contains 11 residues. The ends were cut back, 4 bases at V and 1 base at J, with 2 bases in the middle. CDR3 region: CSVASGNTIYF. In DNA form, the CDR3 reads TGCAGCGTTGCGTCTGGAAACACCATATATTTT.

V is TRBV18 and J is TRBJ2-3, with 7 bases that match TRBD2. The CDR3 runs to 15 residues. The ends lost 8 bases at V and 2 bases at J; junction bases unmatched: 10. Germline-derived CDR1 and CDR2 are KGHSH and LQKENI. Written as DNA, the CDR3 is TGTGCCAGCCTGCCGGGCGGGAGTGACACAGATACGCAGTATTTT. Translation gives CASLPGGSDTDTQYF.

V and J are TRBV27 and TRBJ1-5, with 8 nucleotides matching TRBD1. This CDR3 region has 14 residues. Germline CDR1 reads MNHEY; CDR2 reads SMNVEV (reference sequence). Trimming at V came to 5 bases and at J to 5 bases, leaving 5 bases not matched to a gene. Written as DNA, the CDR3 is TGTGCCAGCAGTGACAGGGGAGGGCATCAGCCCCAGCATTTT. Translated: CASSDRGGHQPQHF.

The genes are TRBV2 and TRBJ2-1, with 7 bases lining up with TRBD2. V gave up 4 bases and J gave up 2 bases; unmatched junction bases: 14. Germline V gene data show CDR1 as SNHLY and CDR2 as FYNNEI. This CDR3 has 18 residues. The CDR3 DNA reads TGTGCCAGCAGTGGGGCCGCCTCTAGCGGCTCCCCCTACAATGAGCAGTTCTTC. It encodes CASSGAASSGSPYNEQFF.

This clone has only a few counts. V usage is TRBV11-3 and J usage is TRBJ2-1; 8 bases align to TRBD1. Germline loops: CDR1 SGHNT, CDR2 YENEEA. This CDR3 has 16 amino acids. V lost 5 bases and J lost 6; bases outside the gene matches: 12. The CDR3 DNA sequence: TGTGCCAGCAGCCACCGGACAGGGCCCTTTGCCAATGAGCAGTTCTTC. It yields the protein CASSHRTGPFANEQFF.

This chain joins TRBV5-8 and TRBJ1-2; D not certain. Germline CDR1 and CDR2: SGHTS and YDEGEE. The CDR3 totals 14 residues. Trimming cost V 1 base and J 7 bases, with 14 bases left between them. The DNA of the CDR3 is TGTGCCAGCAGCTTGCGTTGGTACTCTGGTGGCTACACCTTC. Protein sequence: CASSLRWYSGGYTF.

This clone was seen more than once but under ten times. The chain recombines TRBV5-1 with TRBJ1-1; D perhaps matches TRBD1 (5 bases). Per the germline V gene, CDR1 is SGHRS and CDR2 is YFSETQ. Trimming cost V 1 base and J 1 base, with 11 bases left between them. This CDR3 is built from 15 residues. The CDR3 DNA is TGCGCCAGCAGCTTGCGGACAAGAGGGAACACTGAAGCTTTCTTT. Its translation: CASSLRTRGNTEAFF.

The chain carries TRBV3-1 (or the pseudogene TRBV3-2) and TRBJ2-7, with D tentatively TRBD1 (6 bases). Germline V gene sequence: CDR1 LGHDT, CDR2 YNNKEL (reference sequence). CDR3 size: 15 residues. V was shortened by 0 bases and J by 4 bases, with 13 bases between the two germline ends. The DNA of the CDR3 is TGTGCCAGCAGCCAAGAATGGGGGCAGAGGTACGAGCAGTACTTC. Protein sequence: CASSQEWGQRYEQYF.

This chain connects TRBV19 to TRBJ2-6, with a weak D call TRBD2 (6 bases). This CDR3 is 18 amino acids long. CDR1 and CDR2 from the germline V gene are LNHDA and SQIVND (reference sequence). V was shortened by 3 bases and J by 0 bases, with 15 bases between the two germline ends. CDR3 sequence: CASSISWGLSSGANVLTF. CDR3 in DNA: TGTGCCAGTAGTATCTCCTGGGGACTGAGCTCTGGGGCCAACGTCCTGACTTTC.

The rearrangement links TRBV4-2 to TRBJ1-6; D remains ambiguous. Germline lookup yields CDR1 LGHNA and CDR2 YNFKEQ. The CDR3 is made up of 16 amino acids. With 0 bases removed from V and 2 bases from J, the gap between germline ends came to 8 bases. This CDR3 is CASSQDGQTYNSPLHF. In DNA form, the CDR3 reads TGTGCCAGCAGCCAAGATGGCCAGACCTATAATTCACCCCTCCACTTT.

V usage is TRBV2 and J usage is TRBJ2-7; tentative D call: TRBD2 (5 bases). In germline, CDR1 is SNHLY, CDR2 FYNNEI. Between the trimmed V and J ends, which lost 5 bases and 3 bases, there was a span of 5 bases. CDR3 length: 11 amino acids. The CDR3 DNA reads TGTGCCAGCAGTCGGGACTACGAGCAGTACTTC. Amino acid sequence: CASSRDYEQYF.

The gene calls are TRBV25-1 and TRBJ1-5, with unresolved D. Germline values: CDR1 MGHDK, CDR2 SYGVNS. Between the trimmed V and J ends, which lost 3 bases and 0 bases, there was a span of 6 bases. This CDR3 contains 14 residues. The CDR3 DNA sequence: TGTGCCAGCAGTGATTTCCTTAGCAATCAGCCCCAGCATTTT. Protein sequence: CASSDFLSNQPQHF.

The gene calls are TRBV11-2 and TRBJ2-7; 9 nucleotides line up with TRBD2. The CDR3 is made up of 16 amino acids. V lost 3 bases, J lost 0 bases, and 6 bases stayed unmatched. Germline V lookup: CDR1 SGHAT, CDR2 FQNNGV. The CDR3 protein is CASSLGGRAPSYEQYF. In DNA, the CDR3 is TGTGCCAGCAGCTTGGGCGGGAGGGCGCCCTCCTACGAGCAGTACTTC.